The clone carrying this T cell receptor beta chain was seen repeatedly, ten times or more. What it recognizes is unknown. The data were taken from a study of T cell repertoires in cytomegalovirus infection. Study context: Public TCR beta signatures marked donors with CMV infection and the matching HLA. Study-wide findings and caveats: It was HLA-C-restricted CMV-specific TCR beta clonotypes that dominated the response ex vivo.

After removal of 0 bases from V and 0 bases from J, the junction contained 7 bases not matched to a gene. Germline assignment: CDR1 MNHEY and CDR2 SMNVEV (reference sequence). The CDR3 is made up of 20 amino acids. TCRdb re-called the reads with MiXCR, one entry per CDR3 protein. The sample records fewer than 550,000 distinct CDR3 sequences, approximately 17% being singletons. Material: CD8+ T cells from PBMCs. This receptor was identified in a human donor in good health (CMV status not recorded). Some clones in this sample may be carry-over from other donors' samples. V is TRBV27 and J is TRBJ2-1, with 14 bases fitting TRBD2. CDR3 sequence: CASSLSGLAGGWSSYNEQFF. CDR3 in DNA: TGTGCCAGCAGTTTATCCGGACTAGCGGGGGGCTGGAGCTCCTACAATGAGCAGTTCTTC.